This passage covers 32 T cell receptor beta chains from one sample sequenced in a study of human T cells and chemical hapten exposure. Noted time point: patch test 2, 6 weeks after DPC sensitization. The treatment denotes: therapeutic diphenylcyclopropenone sensitization with weekly scalp DPC. TCRdb re-called the RACE reads with MiXCR, one entry per CDR3 protein. The sample holds roughly 52,000 distinct CDR3 sequences, around 9.5% seen once. Sequencing used whole blood, obtained in connection with sensitization to the hapten diphenylcyclopropenone (DPC). The source of these receptors is a woman in her 50s with alopecia areata. Some clones in this sample may be carry-over from other donors' samples.

This clonotype has only a few counts. The CDR3 region is CSARDNSGGLREQFF. The CDR3 nucleotides read TGCAGTGCTAGAGATAACTCGGGGGGTCTTCGGGAGCAGTTCTTC. This chain connects TRBV20-1 to TRBJ2-1; TRBD2 aligns across 7 bases. Trimming took 0 bases from V and 10 from J; bases not matched to a gene: 12. Germline V CDR1 and CDR2: DFQATT, SNEGSKA (reference sequence). The CDR3 length is 15 residues.

Only a few counts were recorded for this clonotype. CDR3 protein: CASSKYDKSQYF. CDR3 coding DNA: TGTGCCAGCAGCAAGTACGACAAATCGCAGTACTTC. The chain combines TRBV7-2 with TRBJ2-5; D gene uncertain. Germline-derived CDR1 and CDR2 are SGHTA and FQGNSA. Trimming left V 5 bases short and J 11 bases short, with 15 bases between. This CDR3 is 12 amino acids long.

A few counts support this clonotype. This chain uses TRBV4-2 with TRBJ2-1; D call uncertain. Deletions cut 4 bases from V and 5 bases from J, with 9 bases between. CDR1 and CDR2 (germline): LGHNA, YNFKEQ. The CDR3 runs to 13 residues. CDR3: CASSPPNNNEQFF. The CDR3 DNA is TGTGCCAGCAGCCCTCCCAACAACAATGAGCAGTTCTTC.

The V call is TRBV18, the J call TRBJ2-5; D is unresolved. The CDR3 length is 14 residues. Trimming removed 1 base at V and 0 bases at J, with 6 bases between. Germline V lookup: CDR1 KGHSH, CDR2 LQKENI. DNA for the CDR3: TGTGCCAGCTCACCACGGGCAGACCAAGAGACCCAGTACTTC. Protein sequence: CASSPRADQETQYF.

This clonotype was recorded a few times. V and J are TRBV6-2 or TRBV6-3 and TRBJ2-2; TRBD1 aligns across 7 bases. Trimming at V came to 5 bases and at J to 4 bases, leaving 7 bases not matched to a gene. The V gene's germline CDR1 is MNHEY and CDR2 SVGEGT. The CDR3 has 15 amino acids. The CDR3 nucleotides read TGTGCCAGCAGTGAGACAGGGAAGAGCACCGGGGAGCTGTTTTTT. Amino acid sequence: CASSETGKSTGELFF.

This clonotype occurred a few times. This chain uses TRBV6-6 with TRBJ2-4; tentative D call: TRBD2 (6 bases). The germline V gene encodes CDR1 MNHNY and CDR2 SVGAGI (reference sequence). CDR3 size: 16 residues. Trimming stripped 0 bases from V and 1 base from J, with 10 bases between. The CDR3 spells CASSYSGGVAKNIQYF. CDR3 in DNA: TGTGCCAGCAGTTACTCGGGGGGTGTGGCCAAAAACATTCAGTACTTC.

This chain links TRBV20-1 with TRBJ2-1; D is perhaps TRBD2 (5 bases). The CDR3 is 14 amino acids. The V end lost 2 bases, the J end lost 5 bases, and 13 bases lay between the germline ends. The V gene's germline CDR1 is DFQATT and CDR2 SNEGSKA (reference sequence). For the CDR3, the DNA is TGCAGTGCTAGAAGTGCCGGGGTTAACAATGAGCAGTTCTTC. This codes for CSARSAGVNNEQFF.

This clonotype was found many times. The chain has TRBV29-1 and TRBJ1-1; TRBD1 matches at 7 bases. CDR1 is SQVTM and CDR2 is ANQGSEA in the germline V gene. The length of the CDR3 is 13 residues. Trimming took 2 bases from V and 4 from J; bases not matched to a gene: 4. The CDR3 DNA follows: TGCAGCGTTGAAAGACAGGGCGGCACTGAAGCTTTCTTT. Encoded protein: CSVERQGGTEAFF.

This clonotype was detected many times. V usage is TRBV28 and J usage is TRBJ1-2; D might be TRBD1 (5 bases). This CDR3 region has 11 residues. Trimming took 9 bases from V and 4 from J, leaving 9 bases between them. Germline values: CDR1 MDHEN, CDR2 SYDVKM. The CDR3 DNA is TGTGCCAGTGGAGGGACCTATGGCTACACCTTC. It yields the protein CASGGTYGYTF.

Many counts were recorded for this clonotype. This rearrangement joins TRBV5-1 to TRBJ1-5, with D unclear. Between the trimmed V and J ends, which lost 1 base and 0 bases, there was a span of 8 bases. Germline V CDR1 and CDR2: SGHRS, YFSETQ. The CDR3 totals 15 residues. The CDR3 sequence: CASSLTSHSNQPQHF. DNA of the CDR3: TGCGCCAGCAGCTTGACCTCCCATAGCAATCAGCCCCAGCATTTT.

The chain couples TRBV6-5 to TRBJ1-3; 7 nucleotides match TRBD1. Germline V gene lookup returns CDR1 MNHEY and CDR2 SVGAGI. V dropped 8 bases and J dropped 7; count of bases not matched to a gene: 8. The CDR3 is 13 residues long. The CDR3 coding sequence is TGTGCCAGCCTCGACAGGGTCTCCAACACCATATATTTT. It encodes CASLDRVSNTIYF.

This clonotype was seen a handful of times. This sequence joins TRBV20-1 and TRBJ2-3; 8 bases line up with TRBD1. CDR1 DFQATT and CDR2 SNEGSKA come from the germline V gene (reference sequence). The CDR3 consists of 15 residues. V lost 5 bases to trimming and J lost 1 base; unmatched junction nucleotides: 8. CDR3 residues: CSAGPGTGGTDTQYF. The DNA for the CDR3 is TGCAGTGCTGGACCCGGGACAGGAGGCACAGATACGCAGTATTTT.

This clonotype was seen a handful of times. This chain links TRBV7-7 with TRBJ2-7; 7 bases align to TRBD2. CDR3 length: 14 amino acids. Germline trimming cut 5 bases from V and 5 bases from J; bases unmatched to any gene: 9. Looked up from germline, CDR1 is SSHAT and CDR2 is FNYEAQ (reference sequence). The CDR3 DNA reads as TGTGCCAGCAGCCGAAGCGGGACCGCAAACGAGCAGTACTTC. Protein: CASSRSGTANEQYF.

The chain couples TRBV20-1 to TRBJ1-3, with D perhaps TRBD1 (5 bases). The V gene lost 2 bases and the J gene lost 9 bases, with 8 bases spanning the gap. There are 11 residues in the CDR3. The germline gives CDR1 DFQATT, CDR2 SNEGSKA (reference sequence). The CDR3 DNA sequence: TGCAGTGCTAGAAGGGGCAGCACCATATATTTT. It codes for CSARRGSTIYF.

Many counts were recorded for this clonotype. The rearrangement links TRBV4-1 to TRBJ1-1; TRBD1 matches at 8 bases. This CDR3 region has 19 residues. V lost 1 base to trimming and J lost 1 base; unmatched junction nucleotides: 14. Looked up from germline, CDR1 is MGHRA and CDR2 is YSYEKL. The CDR3 is CASSQVRGTGDEWNTEAFF. The CDR3 DNA sequence: TGCGCCAGCAGCCAAGTCCGCGGGACAGGAGATGAATGGAACACTGAAGCTTTCTTT.

The V call is TRBV4-3, the J call TRBJ2-1; D gene unclear. Germline V gives CDR1 LGHNA, CDR2 YSLEER. The CDR3 is made up of 13 amino acids. Trimming removed 4 bases from V and 9 bases from J, with 13 bases in between. The CDR3 bases are TGCGCCAGCAGCCCACTGTTCGGTGGTGAGCAGTTCTTC. It encodes CASSPLFGGEQFF.

This clonotype was found a few times. The V and J genes are TRBV28 and TRBJ1-3; no clear D. Looked up from germline, CDR1 is MDHEN and CDR2 is SYDVKM. The ends were cut back, 7 bases at V and 0 bases at J, with 13 bases in the middle. This CDR3 is built from 15 residues. CDR3 sequence (DNA): TGTGCCAGCATGGAATCTATGAGCTCTGGAAACACCATATATTTT. It codes for CASMESMSSGNTIYF.

This clonotype was detected ten times or more. The V gene is TRBV18, the J gene TRBJ1-2; the D is unclear. V lost 6 bases and J 6 bases, leaving 11 bases between the germline ends. The CDR3 runs 12 residues. Per the germline V gene, CDR1 is KGHSH and CDR2 is LQKENI. The CDR3 here is CASSHGVDGYTF. The CDR3 bases are TGTGCCAGCTCCCACGGGGTTGATGGCTACACCTTC.

J is TRBJ1-1 and V is TRBV7-6; D is ambiguous. Trimming cost V 1 base and J 9 bases, with 6 bases left between them. This CDR3 has 11 residues. Germline V gene lookup returns CDR1 SGHVS and CDR2 FNYEAQ. CDR3 sequence: CASSLGSKAFF. As DNA, the CDR3 is TGTGCCAGCAGCTTAGGTTCCAAAGCTTTCTTT.

At least ten counts were recorded for this clonotype. The chain joins TRBV7-6 to TRBJ1-1; no firm D call. This CDR3 is built from 15 residues. Germline-derived CDR1 and CDR2 are SGHVS and FNYEAQ. V gave up 3 bases and J gave up 4 bases, with 15 bases separating them. The CDR3 DNA reads TGTGCCAGCAGCTTCCACGATGAGAGTCCCACTGAAGCTTTCTTT. Residues: CASSFHDESPTEAFF.

The chain recombines TRBV29-1 with TRBJ2-3, with D unclear. CDR1 is SQVTM, CDR2 ANQGSEA, per germline. This CDR3 contains 11 residues. Trimming took off 8 bases at V and 2 bases at J, with 8 bases between the two ends. CDR3 protein: CSLSLTDTQYF. Written as DNA, the CDR3 is TGCAGCTTGTCCCTCACAGATACGCAGTATTTT.

There are a few counts of this clonotype. CDR3 DNA sequence: TGTGCCAGCAGCTCCTTCAATAGCAATCAGCCCCAGCATTTT. Protein sequence: CASSSFNSNQPQHF. The gene calls are TRBV7-2 and TRBJ1-5; no clear D. The V gene lost 4 bases and the J gene lost 0 bases, with 7 bases spanning the gap. Germline V gene lookup returns CDR1 SGHTA and CDR2 FQGNSA. The length of the CDR3 is 14 residues.

The rearrangement uses TRBV24-1 and TRBJ2-7; weak D call: TRBD2 (6 bases). Germline V gene data show CDR1 as KGHDR and CDR2 as SFDVKD. The CDR3 consists of 14 residues. The V gene lost 3 bases and the J gene lost 0 bases, with 8 bases spanning the gap. The CDR3 region is CATSDPGSSYEQYF. In DNA, the CDR3 is TGTGCCACCAGTGATCCCGGGAGCTCCTACGAGCAGTACTTC.

This sequence joins TRBV7-2 and TRBJ2-7, with D possibly being TRBD1 (7 bases). Trimming removed 3 bases from V and 4 bases from J, with 13 bases in between. The CDR3 loop spans 14 amino acids. Per germline, CDR1 SGHTA and CDR2 FQGNSA. CDR3 residues: CASSLGGQSYEQYF. In DNA, the CDR3 is TGTGCCAGCAGCTTGGGGGGACAGAGTTACGAGCAGTACTTC. Supplemented by reference TRBV7-2 and TRBJ2-7, the full variable domain reads GAGVSQSPSNKVTEKGKDVELRCDPISGHTALYWYRQSLGQGLEFLIYFQGNSAPDKSGLPSDRFSAERTGGSVSTLTIQRTQQEDSAVYLCASSLGGQSYEQYFGPGTRLTVT.

This clonotype was detected only a few times. The rearrangement joins TRBV28 to TRBJ2-1, with D maybe TRBD1 (5 bases). CDR1 and CDR2 from the germline V gene are MDHEN and SYDVKM. V lost 8 bases and J lost 3, with 20 bases in between. This CDR3 is built from 16 residues. CDR3 bases: TGTGCCAGCGTACCTCCGCTAGGGCAGGGCTACAATGAGCAGTTCTTC. It encodes CASVPPLGQGYNEQFF.

This clonotype was counted a few times. This rearrangement joins TRBV20-1 to TRBJ1-1; D not certain. The germline V gene encodes CDR1 DFQATT and CDR2 SNEGSKA (reference sequence). The length of the CDR3 is 12 residues. V lost 3 bases and J 1 base, leaving 6 bases between the germline ends. The CDR3 spells CSASFRNTEAFF. The CDR3 DNA reads TGCAGTGCTAGTTTCAGGAACACTGAAGCTTTCTTT.

This clonotype was seen only a few times. This chain joins TRBV12-3 or TRBV12-4 and TRBJ1-5; 7 bases line up with TRBD1. J was trimmed by 6 bases and V by 6 bases; bases with no gene match: 2. This CDR3 comprises 12 residues. The CDR3 loop is CASRTGIQPQHF. The DNA for the CDR3 is TGTGCCAGCAGGACAGGGATTCAGCCCCAGCATTTT.

The chain joins TRBV27 to TRBJ2-1; 8 bases are a match to TRBD1. The junction had 10 bases not matched to a gene; V was cut back by 5 bases and J by 7 bases. The CDR3 loop spans 15 amino acids. The germline gives CDR1 MNHEY, CDR2 SMNVEV (reference sequence). The CDR3, as DNA: TGTGCCAGCAGTCCGCTCGGGACAGGCACGAATGAGCAGTTCTTC. Protein sequence: CASSPLGTGTNEQFF.

This clonotype was seen repeatedly, ten times or more. The rearrangement uses TRBV6-1 and TRBJ1-5; D is possibly TRBD1 (6 bases). V was clipped by 4 bases and J by 6 bases, with 16 bases between them. There are 15 residues in the CDR3. The germline V gene has CDR1 MNHNS and CDR2 SASEGT. CDR3 amino acids: CASSGGRGRSQPQHF. The CDR3 DNA reads TGTGCCAGCAGTGGGGGCAGGGGAAGGAGTCAGCCCCAGCATTTT.

This clonotype was counted ten times or more. This chain connects TRBV6-1 to TRBJ1-2, with D possibly being TRBD1 (6 bases). Germline V CDR1 and CDR2: MNHNS, SASEGT. Trimming took 10 bases from V and 3 from J, leaving 18 bases between them. The CDR3 spans 14 residues. The CDR3 region has the DNA TGTGCCACCCGACGGGGGGCAAATGACTATGGCTACACCTTC. This encodes CATRRGANDYGYTF.

This clonotype came up many times. This chain connects TRBV28 to TRBJ1-2; D call uncertain. Germline lookup yields CDR1 MDHEN and CDR2 SYDVKM. V was trimmed by 10 bases and J by 4 bases, leaving 10 bases between them. The CDR3 runs to 11 residues. The CDR3 nucleotides read TGTGCCACCGAGGTACGCTATGGCTACACCTTC. Translation: CATEVRYGYTF.

The rearrangement joins TRBV18 to TRBJ1-1; D gene ambiguous. V shed 1 base and J shed 0 bases, with 9 bases lying between them. The CDR3 covers 15 residues. CDR1 and CDR2 from the germline V gene are KGHSH and LQKENI. CDR3 DNA sequence: TGTGCCAGCTCACCACTCGATTTGATGAACACTGAAGCTTTCTTT. It translates to CASSPLDLMNTEAFF.